These T cell receptor beta chains were read from a single sample in a study of shared clonotypes between healthy human individuals. The assay was immunoSEQ multiplex PCR, and TCRdb's table has in-frame clones only and misses some. The sample lists over a million clones; over 95% were seen once. The sequenced material came from naive CD4+ T cells sorted from blood. The receptors originated from a man in his thirties or forties in good health. CDR3s include the opening cysteine and the closing phenylalanine or tryptophan. Fields, in order: clone size, D gene, J gene, V gene, CDR3 protein, CDR3 DNA. A D gene is named only where the DNA matches it firmly. The size field is filled for only some rows; it gives once, few, many or a size class.

size: NA; D: NA; J: TRBJ2-3; V: TRBV10-2; CDR3: CASSVNTDTQYF; DNA: TGCGCCAGCAGTGTGAATACAGATACGCAGTATTTT
size: NA; D: NA; J: TRBJ2-2; V: TRBV27; CDR3: CASSLFQGAGELFF; DNA: TGTGCCAGCAGTTTATTTCAGGGCGCCGGGGAGCTGTTTTTT
size: NA; D: TRBD2; J: TRBJ2-7; V: TRBV5-5; CDR3: CASSLGSGSSYEQYF; DNA: TGTGCCAGCAGCTTGGGTAGCGGGAGTTCCTACGAGCAGTACTTC
size: NA; D: NA; J: TRBJ2-7; V: TRBV6-1; CDR3: CASSEQGFYEQYF; DNA: TGTGCCAGCAGTGAACAGGGATTCTACGAGCAGTACTTC
size: NA; D: NA; J: TRBJ2-1; V: TRBV29-1; CDR3: CSAWETGNEQFF; DNA: TGCAGCGCTTGGGAGACGGGAAATGAGCAGTTCTTC
size: NA; D: TRBD2; J: TRBJ2-7; V: TRBV15; CDR3: CATSEKGLPYEQYF; DNA: TGTGCCACCAGCGAAAAGGGACTACCCTACGAGCAGTACTTC
size: NA; D: NA; J: TRBJ2-5; V: TRBV10-2; CDR3: CASSTLATGETQYF; DNA: TGCGCCAGCAGTACTCTAGCTACGGGGGAGACCCAGTACTTC
size: NA; D: TRBD1; J: TRBJ1-2; V: TRBV30; CDR3: CAWSFDRGTNYGYTF; DNA: TGTGCCTGGAGTTTCGACAGGGGAACTAACTATGGCTACACCTTC
size: NA; D: TRBD1; J: TRBJ1-1; V: TRBV18; CDR3: CASSPGTGIGDTEAFF; DNA: TGTGCCAGCTCACCCGGGACAGGGATCGGGGACACTGAAGCTTTCTTT
size: NA; D: NA; J: TRBJ1-1; V: TRBV6-6; CDR3: CASSYWDKGGEAFF; DNA: TGTGCCAGCAGTTACTGGGATAAAGGCGGTGAAGCTTTCTTT
size: NA; D: NA; J: TRBJ1-5; V: TRBV7-8; CDR3: CASSLAQVRGGNQPQHF; DNA: TGTGCCAGCAGCTTAGCGCAGGTCAGGGGCGGCAATCAGCCCCAGCATTTT
size: NA; D: NA; J: TRBJ2-7; V: TRBV6-5; CDR3: CASSSFNGNEQYF; DNA: TGTGCCAGCAGTTCGTTCAATGGAAACGAGCAGTACTTC
size: NA; D: TRBD2; J: TRBJ2-7; V: TRBV5-5; CDR3: CASSSGLAGGYEQYF; DNA: TGTGCCAGCAGCTCGGGACTAGCGGGGGGATACGAGCAGTACTTC
size: NA; D: TRBD1; J: TRBJ2-5; V: TRBV5-8; CDR3: CASSWDRAGETQYF; DNA: TGTGCCAGCAGTTGGGACAGGGCCGGAGAGACCCAGTACTTC
size: NA; D: TRBD1; J: TRBJ1-1; V: TRBV5-1; CDR3: CASSLVGTGGYEAFF; DNA: TGCGCCAGCAGCTTGGTCGGGACAGGGGGATATGAAGCTTTCTTT
size: NA; D: TRBD2; J: TRBJ2-3; V: TRBV19; CDR3: CASSIDGLAGPTDTQYF; DNA: TGTGCCAGTAGTATAGATGGCCTAGCGGGCCCCACAGATACGCAGTATTTT
size: NA; D: NA; J: TRBJ1-1; V: TRBV20-1; CDR3: CSANSGDRAFF; DNA: TGCAGTGCGAATTCAGGGGACCGGGCTTTCTTT
size: few; D: NA; J: TRBJ2-7; V: TRBV7-2; CDR3: CASSLYGQGAYEQYF; DNA: TGTGCCAGCAGCTTATATGGCCAGGGTGCCTACGAGCAGTACTTC
size: NA; D: TRBD2; J: TRBJ2-2; V: TRBV5-1; CDR3: CASSLIVAGDYTGELFF; DNA: TGCGCCAGCAGCTTGATAGTAGCGGGAGATTACACCGGGGAGCTGTTTTTT